This TCR beta chain was identified during a study of lung T cells in sarcoidosis with Löfgren's syndrome. The overall study: Löfgren's syndrome patients were the main repertoire analysis focus. General study findings and limits: The most expanded V genes in Löfgren's patients were reportedly TRAV12-1 and TRBV2.

Using its own MiXCR run on the reads, TCRdb lists one record per CDR3 protein. The table includes 15,000 to 25,000 distinct CDR3 sequences, around a fifth detected once. Looked up from germline, CDR1 is ENHRY and CDR2 is SYGVKD. The CDR3 is 13 amino acids. V was pared by 2 bases and J by 7 bases, with 12 bases between. This clonotype was seen only a few times. What it recognizes is unknown. The origin of this receptor is a human donor with sarcoidosis (Löfgren's syndrome or another form), or a control subject (not recorded which). What was sequenced was CD4+ T cells from bronchoalveolar lavage. This chain joins TRBV10-3 and TRBJ2-7; D is perhaps TRBD1 (6 bases). The CDR3 bases are TGTGCCATCAGTGAGGCCACAGGGAATGAGCAGTACTTC. Protein: CAISEATGNEQYF.